This TCR beta chain originates from a study of cytomegalovirus exposure and HLA in healthy donors. In the study overall: Genetic ancestry analysis placed about 76% of the 410 or so donors that were genotyped in the Caucasian-associated cluster.

The CDR3 consists of 14 residues. V lost 2 bases and J lost 0, with 7 bases in between. Germline values: CDR1 LNHNV, CDR2 YYDKDF (reference sequence). Regarding this clone: Its antigen is undetermined.

Vbeta (60) and Jbeta (13) primers were used in the PCR. Assay: immunoSEQ multiplex PCR; the TCRdb copy retains only in-frame clones and omits some. The sample contains about 120,000 clones, around three quarters of which appear only once. Study results and limitations: Common viral pathogens seemed to be connected with several of the most significant clusters, according to a later analysis.

The J gene is TRBJ1-1, the V gene TRBV15, with D perhaps matching TRBD1 (5 bases). Sequencing was carried out using PBMCs. This TCR was sampled from a man aged 35 to 55 in good health and CMV-seropositive. The CDR3 DNA sequence: TGTGCCACCAGCAGAATGACAGTGAACACTGAAGCTTTCTTT. Protein: CATSRMTVNTEAFF. Complete variable domain (other parts from reference TRBV15 and TRBJ1-1): DAMVIQNPRYQVTQFGKPVTLSCSQTLNHNVMYWYQQKSSQAPKLLFHYYDKDFNNEADTPDNFQSRRPNTSFCFLDIRSPGLGDTAMYLCATSRMTVNTEAFFGQGTRLTVV.